This T cell receptor (beta chain) was captured in a study of siplizumab effects on memory and regulatory T cells. Whole-study findings and limits: Naive or memory phenotype was unassignable for roughly 75-96% of proliferating CD4+ or CD8+ clones. The mapping of alloreactive clones to unstimulated subsets covered only a minor fraction of them. Proliferating Tregs from siplizumab cultures lacked functional confirmation of suppression.

Turning to this clone: Its antigen is unknown.

V was cut by 6 bases and J by 2 bases, with 13 bases left in between. The CDR3 is made up of 14 amino acids. Germline-derived CDR1 and CDR2 are KGHSH and LQKENI. The table came from immunoSEQ multiplex PCR; TCRdb's copy has only in-frame clones and leaves some out. The table has 97,000 or so clones, approximately 90% seen once. The receptor was derived from a human donor in good health. Source material: CD4+ T cells sorted from blood. The chain joins TRBV18 to TRBJ1-2, with D possibly matching TRBD1 (5 bases). CDR3 sequence reads: CASSKGRENYGYTF. DNA of the CDR3: TGTGCCAGCTCCAAGGGGAGAGAAAACTATGGCTACACCTTC.